This entry describes one TCR beta chain. What it recognizes is unknown. The sample is drawn from a study of T cell responses to AZD1222 COVID-19 vaccine. Study-wide results and limits: The number of AZD1222 recipients seropositive at baseline was only five or six. Per reports, nearly half of all spike-specific TCRs target regions that are unmutated in variants.

Trimming removed 6 bases at V and 1 base at J, with 6 bases between. Per germline, CDR1 MDHEN and CDR2 SYDVKM. This CDR3 is 12 amino acids long. Sequencing was performed with immunoSEQ multiplex PCR; in TCRdb, only in-frame clones are kept and a portion is missing. In the table there are 100,000 to 120,000 clones, about 81% of which are singletons. This clonotype was obtained from an adult in good health. V is TRBV28 and J is TRBJ2-5; D is unresolved. The sequenced sample was peripheral blood, obtained on day 0 of AZD1222 vaccination. The CDR3 spells CASSTAQETQYF. In DNA form, the CDR3 reads TGTGCCAGCAGCACAGCCCAAGAGACCCAGTACTTC.